The sequence of this TCR beta chain was determined in a study of chemoradiotherapy in HPV16-positive cancers. Study outcomes and limitations: HPV-responsive T-cell expansion during chemoradiotherapy was linked to improved recurrence-free survival in HPV16-positive patients. Candidate HPV-specific clones and E7-related TCR motifs grew in tumor during treatment.

This CDR3 has 14 amino acids. The germline V gene has CDR1 SGHTA and CDR2 FQGTGA. Trimming pared 6 bases from V and 0 bases from J, leaving 9 bases between. The repertoire was sequenced with immunoSEQ multiplex PCR; TCRdb's copy has only in-frame clones and lacks some. Of 40,000 or so clones in the sample, 65% to 80% were seen once. About this clone: The antigen is not known.

This specimen was blood, taken from a patient who underwent chemoradiotherapy. The receptor was derived from a human donor with HPV-associated anogenital cancer. This rearrangement joins TRBV7-3 to TRBJ2-1; D gene unclear. CDR3 region: CASRLDPSYNEQFF. The DNA of the CDR3 is TGTGCCAGCAGGTTAGATCCCTCCTACAATGAGCAGTTCTTC.